The 2 T cell receptor beta chains presented below share a single source sample, sequenced in a study of radiation and T cells in renal cell carcinoma. Sequencing used immunoSEQ multiplex PCR; TCRdb keeps in-frame clones, though not all of them. The table shows approximately 90,000 clones, with about 85% occurring only once. Time point denoted: blood 4 weeks post-SBRT, at nephrectomy. Treatment denoted: 15 Gy SBRT to primary tumor, nephrectomy 4 weeks later. The sequences come from blood, collected from a patient whose treatment included radiotherapy and nephrectomy. The source is a man aged 50-59 years with renal cell carcinoma.

The rearrangement uses TRBV11-2 and TRBJ2-2, with TRBD2 identical over 13 bases. Germline V lookup: CDR1 SGHAT, CDR2 FQNNGV. This CDR3 comprises 18 residues. The trim removed 4 bases at V and 3 bases at J, leaving 8 bases unmatched. The DNA for the CDR3 is TGTGCCAGCAGCTCCTCGGGACTAGCGGGGCGGGACACCGGGGAGCTGTTTTTT. Translated: CASSSSGLAGRDTGELFF.

The rearrangement uses TRBV5-4 and TRBJ2-5, with D possibly matching TRBD2 (5 bases). The CDR3 loop spans 13 amino acids. The V and J ends lost 2 bases and 5 bases respectively, with 10 bases between them. Germline V CDR1 and CDR2: SGHNT, YYREEE (reference sequence). The CDR3 reads CASSLPGYETQYF. CDR3 DNA sequence: TGTGCCAGCAGCTTACCGGGGTACGAGACCCAGTACTTC.